This is a list of T cell receptor beta chains from one sample in a study of control samples from healthy donors and cancer patients. Clones were read by immunoSEQ multiplex PCR, and TCRdb kept only the in-frame ones, dropping some. In the table there are 99,000 or so clones, 83% of which are singletons. Source material: blood. The receptors were sampled from a woman aged 45-65 years in good health. Both conserved end residues are part of each CDR3. Fields, in order: D gene, clone size, J gene, V gene, CDR3 protein, CDR3 DNA. The D gene is left open where the match is weak. Only some rows state a clone size, as once, few, many or a class for expanded clones.

NA | NA | TRBJ1-2 | TRBV7-2 | CASSLLRQGSDYTF | TGTGCCAGCAGCTTACTACGGCAGGGATCTGACTACACCTTC
NA | NA | TRBJ2-2 | TRBV5-8 | CASSLVTRNTGELFF | TGTGCCAGCAGCTTGGTTACAAGAAACACCGGGGAGCTGTTTTTT
TRBD1 | NA | TRBJ1-2 | TRBV6-5 | CASIGTDGYTF | TGTGCCAGCATTGGGACAGATGGCTACACCTTC
NA | NA | TRBJ1-2 | TRBV5-1 | CASSPWGFGYTF | TGCGCCAGCAGCCCATGGGGTTTTGGCTACACCTTC
NA | NA | TRBJ2-7 | TRBV15 | CATSRRDTLHEQYF | TGTGCCACCAGCAGGCGGGACACCCTACACGAGCAGTACTTC
NA | NA | TRBJ2-7 | TRBV12-5 | CASGLNYEQYF | TGTGCTAGTGGTTTGAACTACGAGCAGTACTTC
NA | NA | TRBJ2-7 | TRBV6-5 | CASSYMSNYEQYF | TGTGCCAGCAGTTACATGTCAAACTACGAGCAGTACTTC
NA | NA | TRBJ2-3 | TRBV5-1 | CASSLEGARSTDTQYF | TGCGCCAGCAGCTTGGAAGGTGCGCGGAGCACAGATACGCAGTATTTT
TRBD2 | once | TRBJ2-7 | TRBV29-1 | CSVERGNEQYF | TGCAGCGTTGAGCGGGGGAACGAGCAGTACTTC
NA | few | TRBJ2-7 | TRBV3-1/TRBV3-2 | CASSQEISYEQYF | TGTGCCAGCAGCCAAGAGATATCCTACGAGCAGTACTTC
TRBD1 | NA | TRBJ2-2 | TRBV27 | CASSWGQYTGELFF | TGTGCCAGCAGTTGGGGACAGTACACCGGGGAGCTGTTTTTT
NA | NA | TRBJ1-4 | TRBV4-3 | CASSAAGGGEKLFF | TGCGCCAGCAGTGCGGCGGGAGGAGGTGAAAAACTGTTTTTT
TRBD2 | NA | TRBJ2-3 | TRBV7-2 | CASSPIAIAGITDTQYF | TGTGCCAGCAGCCCCATCGCCATAGCGGGGATCACAGATACGCAGTATTTT
TRBD2 | NA | TRBJ2-7 | TRBV7-6 | CASSQRGLAVDEQYF | TGTGCCAGCAGCCAACGGGGACTAGCGGTAGACGAGCAGTACTTC
NA | NA | TRBJ1-4 | TRBV4-1 | CASSPGRAEKLFF | TGCGCCAGCAGCCCCGGACGTGCTGAAAAACTGTTTTTT
TRBD2 | few | TRBJ2-7 | TRBV20-1 | CSASSLAGYEQYF | TGCAGTGCTAGTTCACTAGCGGGGTACGAGCAGTACTTC
TRBD1 | NA | TRBJ2-7 | TRBV7-3 | CGQGEGEQYF | TGTGGACAGGGCGAAGGCGAGCAGTACTTC
NA | NA | TRBJ1-2 | TRBV14 | CASSQKVGYGYTF | TGTGCCAGCAGCCAAAAGGTGGGCTATGGCTACACCTTC
NA | NA | TRBJ2-4 | TRBV29-1 | CSVEEGARTYF | TGCAGCGTTGAAGAGGGCGCCAGGACCTACTTC
NA | NA | TRBJ2-1 | TRBV4-3 | CASSQGYQSERQFF | TGCGCCAGCAGCCAAGGTTACCAAAGCGAGAGGCAGTTCTTC